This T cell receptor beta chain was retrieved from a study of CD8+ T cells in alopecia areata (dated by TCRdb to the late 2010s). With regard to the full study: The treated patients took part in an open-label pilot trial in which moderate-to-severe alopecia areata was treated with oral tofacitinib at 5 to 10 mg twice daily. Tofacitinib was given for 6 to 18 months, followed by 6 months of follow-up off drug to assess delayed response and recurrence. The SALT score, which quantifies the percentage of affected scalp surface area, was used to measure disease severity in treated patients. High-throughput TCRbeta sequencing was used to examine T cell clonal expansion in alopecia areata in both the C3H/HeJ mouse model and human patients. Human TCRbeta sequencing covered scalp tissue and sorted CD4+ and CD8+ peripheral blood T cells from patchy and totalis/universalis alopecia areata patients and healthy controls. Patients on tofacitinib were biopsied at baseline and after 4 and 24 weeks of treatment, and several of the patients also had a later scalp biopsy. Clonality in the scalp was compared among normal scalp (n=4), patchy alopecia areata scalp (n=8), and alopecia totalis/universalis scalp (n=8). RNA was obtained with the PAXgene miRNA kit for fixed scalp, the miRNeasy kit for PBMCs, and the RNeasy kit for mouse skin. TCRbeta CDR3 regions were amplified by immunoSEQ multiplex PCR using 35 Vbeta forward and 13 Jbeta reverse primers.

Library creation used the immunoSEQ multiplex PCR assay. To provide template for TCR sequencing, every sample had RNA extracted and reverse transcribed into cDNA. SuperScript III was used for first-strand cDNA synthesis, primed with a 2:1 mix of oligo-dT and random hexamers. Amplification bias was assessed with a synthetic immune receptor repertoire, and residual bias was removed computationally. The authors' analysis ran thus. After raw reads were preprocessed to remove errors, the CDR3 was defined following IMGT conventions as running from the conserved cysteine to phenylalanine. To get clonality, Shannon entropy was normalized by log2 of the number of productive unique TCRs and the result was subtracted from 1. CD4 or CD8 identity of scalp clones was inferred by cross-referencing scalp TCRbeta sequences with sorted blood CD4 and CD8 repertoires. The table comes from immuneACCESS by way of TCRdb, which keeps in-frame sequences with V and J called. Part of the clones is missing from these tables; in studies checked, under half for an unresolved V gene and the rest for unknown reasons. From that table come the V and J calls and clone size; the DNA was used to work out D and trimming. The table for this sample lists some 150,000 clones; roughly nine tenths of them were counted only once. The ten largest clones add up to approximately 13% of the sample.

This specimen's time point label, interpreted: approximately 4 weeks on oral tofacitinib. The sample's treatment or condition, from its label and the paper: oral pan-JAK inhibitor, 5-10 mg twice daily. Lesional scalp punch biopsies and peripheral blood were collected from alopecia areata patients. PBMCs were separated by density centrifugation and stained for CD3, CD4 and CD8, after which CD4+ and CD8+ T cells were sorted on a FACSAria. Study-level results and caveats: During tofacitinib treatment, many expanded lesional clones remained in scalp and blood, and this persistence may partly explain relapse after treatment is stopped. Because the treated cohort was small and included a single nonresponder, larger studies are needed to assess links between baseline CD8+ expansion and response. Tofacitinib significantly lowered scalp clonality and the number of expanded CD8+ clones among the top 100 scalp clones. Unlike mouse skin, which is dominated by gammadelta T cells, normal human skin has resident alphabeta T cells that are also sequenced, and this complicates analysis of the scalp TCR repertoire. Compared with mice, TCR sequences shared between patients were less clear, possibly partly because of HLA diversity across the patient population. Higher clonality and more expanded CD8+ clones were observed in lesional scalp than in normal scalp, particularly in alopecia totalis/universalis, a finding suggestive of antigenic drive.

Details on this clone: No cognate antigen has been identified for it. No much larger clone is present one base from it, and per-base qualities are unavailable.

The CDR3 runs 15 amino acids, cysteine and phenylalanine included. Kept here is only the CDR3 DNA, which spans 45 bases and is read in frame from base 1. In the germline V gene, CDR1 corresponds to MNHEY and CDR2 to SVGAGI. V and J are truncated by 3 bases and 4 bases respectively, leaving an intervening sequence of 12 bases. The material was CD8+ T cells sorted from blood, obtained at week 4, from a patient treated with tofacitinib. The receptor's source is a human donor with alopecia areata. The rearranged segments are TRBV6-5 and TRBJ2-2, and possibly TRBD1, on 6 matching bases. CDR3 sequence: CASSYYRVATGELFF. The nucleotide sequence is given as TGTGCCAGCAGTTATTACAGGGTGGCCACCGGGGAGCTGTTTTTT.